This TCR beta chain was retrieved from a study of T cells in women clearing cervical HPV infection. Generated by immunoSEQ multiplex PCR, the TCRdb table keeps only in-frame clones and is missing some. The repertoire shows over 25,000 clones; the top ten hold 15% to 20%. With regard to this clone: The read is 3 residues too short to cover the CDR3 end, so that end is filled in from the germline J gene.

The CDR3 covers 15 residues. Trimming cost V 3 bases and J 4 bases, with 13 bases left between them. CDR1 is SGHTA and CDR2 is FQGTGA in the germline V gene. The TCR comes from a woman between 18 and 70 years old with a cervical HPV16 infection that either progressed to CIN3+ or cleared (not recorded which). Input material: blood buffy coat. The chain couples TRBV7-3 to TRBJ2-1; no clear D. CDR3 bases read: TGTGCCAGCAGCTTGTCCCCAGGTATATACAATGAG. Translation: CASSLSPGIYNE. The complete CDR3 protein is CASSLSPGIYNEQFF. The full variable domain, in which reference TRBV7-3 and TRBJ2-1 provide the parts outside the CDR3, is GAGVSQTPSNKVTEKGKYVELRCDPISGHTALYWYRQSLGQGPEFLIYFQGTGAADDSGLPNDRFFAVRPEGSVSTLKIQRTERGDSAVYLCASSLSPGIYNEQFFGPGTRLTVL.